These 2 T cell receptor delta chains share one sample of origin, sequenced in a study of DNA immune sequencing with unique molecular identifiers. All 8 TRDV and 4 TRDJ genes were targeted in 32-plex amplification of genomic DNA. In approximately 3 barcoding PCR cycles, molecules received a 12-nucleotide UMI, then adapter PCR followed. TCRdb fed the multiplex PCR reads into CATT to redo clone calling. The sample holds 5,000 or so delta-chain clones, approximately 12% seen once. Sequencing used gamma-delta T cells enriched from blood buffy coat, or unenriched PBMCs (not recorded which). All receptors come from a human donor in good health.

This clone showed up just a few times. This likely traces to a read error, being one base from a far larger clone. Other DNA sequences in the sample encode the same CDR3. The chain joins TRDV2 to TRDJ1, with 10 nucleotides matching TRDD3. The CDR3 runs 19 residues. V shed 0 bases, J shed 6 bases, and the junction held 18 bases outside the gene matches. Germline CDR1 and CDR2: GEAIGNYY and EKD. This chain's CDR3 is CACDTLVVGDTDPGNKLIF. The CDR3 bases are TGTGCCTGTGACACCCTTGTAGTGGGGGATACTGACCCGGGGAATAAACTCATCTTT.

This clone was counted at least ten times. The V gene is TRDV2, the J gene TRDJ1, with 9 bases that match TRDD3. This CDR3 has 16 residues. The V and J ends lost 1 base and 2 bases, in that order; junction bases with no gene match: 7. CDR1 and CDR2 from the germline V gene are GEAIGNYY and EKD. The CDR3 DNA reads TGTGCCTGTGACACGGTACAAACTGGGGGAACCGATAAACTCATCTTT. Translation gives CACDTVQTGGTDKLIF.